This TCR beta chain was retrieved from a study of post-analysis software for immune sequencing data. Overall study results and limits: The study found TRBV5-6, TRBV5-1 and TRBV20-1 among several TRBV segments more frequent in patients than controls.

To note about this clonotype: The antigen is unknown.

Every TCR beta cDNA library bore unique molecular identifiers. TCRdb used MiXCR to reprocess the PCR reads, holding one entry per CDR3 protein. Among roughly 430,000 distinct CDR3 sequences listed, roughly 38% were seen once. The CDR3 runs to 13 residues. CDR1 and CDR2 from the germline V gene are SQVTM and ANQGSEA. Trimming left V 4 bases short and J 1 base short, with 10 bases between. The chain has TRBV29-1 and TRBJ1-1; D not certain. This sequence originates from a girl aged 2 to 9 with multiple sclerosis. Sample: blood. DNA of the CDR3: TGCAGCGTTGTCTTAGGGAGGAACACTGAAGCTTTCTTT. Amino acid sequence: CSVVLGRNTEAFF.